Listed below are T cell receptor beta chains from one sample, sequenced in a study of response to subunit inactivated influenza vaccine. TCRdb fed the RT-PCR reads into MiXCR, producing one record per CDR3 protein. The sample lists approximately 500,000 distinct CDR3 sequences; 11% to 15% were seen once. This specimen consisted of PBMCs from blood, obtained roughly 12 days after vaccination. Receptors were obtained from a man between 50 and 59 years old who received an inactivated influenza vaccine. CDR3s include the opening cysteine and the closing phenylalanine or tryptophan.

cdr3_length,v_call,cdr3_aa
16,TRBV27,CASSSITNRVTYEQYF
16,TRBV6-2/TRBV6-3,CASSRRGHLSTDTQYF
14,TRBV30,CAWSVWLTPYEQYF
15,TRBV11-3,CASSKSGASTDTQYF
12,TRBV7-2,CASSLETGFQYF
14,TRBV5-1,CASSSGPGDNEQFF
14,TRBV28,CASTPPGLYNEQFF
10,TRBV5-1,CARTWQTQYF
14,TRBV5-1,CASSLATGSGELFF
14,TRBV20-1,CSAGDSYVSTEAFF
17,TRBV4-3,CASSQYEGQGPGNTIYF
16,TRBV6-2/TRBV6-3,CASSYSTENFLYGYTF
15,TRBV7-2,CASSPRWGVVYEQYF
16,TRBV3-1,CASSQTGTVGGTEAFF
13,TRBV29-1,CSVLDRGQYEQYF
13,TRBV3-1,CASSQDRKTEQFF
17,TRBV20-1,CSARGRTGGYRDTEAFF
12,TRBV6-1,CASSEWTGPGYF
15,TRBV4-1,CASSPQQALSQEQYF
15,TRBV25-1,CASSEYGITNEKLFF
14,TRBV28,CASSKDRENSPLHF
12,TRBV20-1,CSAGTALDIQYF
16,TRBV3-1,CASSRAPAGAVGELFF
15,TRBV2,CASSKTDRGATEAFF
13,TRBV24-1,CATSEGGTYEQYF
15,TRBV2,CASSRTRDLQETQYF
14,TRBV4-3,CASSQAGRTDTQYF
15,TRBV7-2,CASIRDRVAHTEAFF
11,TRBV12-3/TRBV12-4,CASTSSSTQYF
15,TRBV19,CASSAPGRNSYEQYF
16,TRBV12-3/TRBV12-4,CASSPGTSGGAFVQYF
15,TRBV2,CASSVGGQGPYEQYF
15,TRBV10-3,CAISGAGGAYNEQFF
15,TRBV7-8,CASSFGRESFNEQFF
14,TRBV12-3/TRBV12-4,CASSPTPSSREQYF
17,TRBV18,CASSPPGGQAGTDTQYF
14,TRBV7-8,CASSHPGKRNTIYF
14,TRBV7-9,CASSTGQGVFEQFF
15,TRBV6-5,CASSYMGQGNYGYTF
14,TRBV19,CASSKDRENTEAFF
17,TRBV5-1,CASSLVPAESSYNEQFF
12,TRBV20-1,CSADRSFYGYTF
17,TRBV4-3,CASSQVGLAVVTDTQYF
15,TRBV12-3/TRBV12-4,CASSSPGLTYNEQFF
16,TRBV29-1,CSVDLSGGLAGGEQFF
14,TRBV29-1,CSVEEGTSGQNQYF
14,TRBV3-1,CASSLNTDVRTIYF
15,TRBV7-2,CASSLGGPSYNEQFF
12,TRBV6-2/TRBV6-3,CAAKGREYEQYF
14,TRBV7-3,CATALGDGTDTQYF
15,TRBV2,CASSYLIPSTDTQYF
15,TRBV10-3,CAIRMTPRETGELFF
17,TRBV7-3,CASSLRQDPSGANVLTF
16,TRBV7-6,CASSGSRVGPDNEQFF
13,TRBV5-1,CASSSRPGHEQYF